This passage covers 14 T cell receptor beta chains from one sample sequenced in a study of tumor-infiltrating lymphocytes in localized non-small cell lung cancer. Repertoires were generated with immunoSEQ multiplex PCR, while TCRdb's copy carries only in-frame clones and drops some. The sample includes over 10,000 clones, 66% seen only once; the top ten take 6% to 8%. Sequences were obtained from lung tumor tissue. These receptors came from a human donor with non-small cell lung cancer.

J is TRBJ2-3 and V is TRBV9; 9 bases fit TRBD2. The V gene end was trimmed by 1 base and the J gene end by 3 bases; junction bases not matched to a gene: 0. Per the germline V gene, CDR1 is SGDLS and CDR2 is YYNGEE. The CDR3 is 14 amino acids. CDR3 loop: CASSVTSGTDTQYF. CDR3 coding DNA: TGTGCCAGCAGCGTAACTAGCGGGACAGATACGCAGTATTTT.

The rearrangement joins TRBV19 to TRBJ2-1; D perhaps matches TRBD2 (5 bases). The germline CDR1 and CDR2 sequences are LNHDA and SQIVND (reference sequence). The CDR3 is 15 amino acids. Trimming stripped 0 bases from V and 12 bases from J, with 18 bases between. The CDR3 sequence: CASSIDPSGVRGQFF. DNA of the CDR3: TGTGCCAGTAGTATAGACCCGAGTGGGGTTCGGGGGCAGTTCTTC.

This clone appeared once. The chain has TRBV7-8 and TRBJ1-1; 7 positions match TRBD1. Germline values: CDR1 SGHVS, CDR2 FQNEAQ. Losses at the gene ends were 0 bases for V and 4 bases for J; bases not matched to a gene: 5. The length of the CDR3 is 15 residues. The CDR3 spells CASSLAFGQATEAFF. DNA for the CDR3: TGTGCCAGCAGCTTAGCTTTTGGACAGGCCACTGAAGCTTTCTTT.

CDR3 in DNA: TGTGCCAGCAGCTTAGCGGGACTAGCGGGAGCCGGGGAGCTGTTTTTT. It specifies CASSLAGLAGAGELFF. The rearrangement uses TRBV7-9 and TRBJ2-2, with 14 bases matching TRBD2. From germline, CDR1 is SEHNR and CDR2 FQNEAQ (reference sequence). The CDR3 has 16 residues. V was clipped by 0 bases and J by 6 bases; unmatched bases: 0.

This clone is deemed medium-sized (0.01 to 0.1%). The chain employs TRBV18 and TRBJ2-2; tentative D call: TRBD2 (6 bases). The CDR3 is 14 amino acids. Germline V lookup: CDR1 KGHSH, CDR2 LQKENI. Trimming stripped 7 bases from V and 5 bases from J, with 14 bases between. CDR3 sequence: CASYGGPMTGELFF. DNA of the CDR3: TGTGCCAGCTACGGGGGACCTATGACCGGGGAGCTGTTTTTT.

The CDR3 here is CASSERGGHRSAQHF. The CDR3 DNA reads TGTGCCAGCAGTGAAAGGGGGGGACACCGGTCTGCCCAGCATTTT. The chain carries TRBV2 and TRBJ1-5, with D possibly TRBD1 on 6 matching bases. Germline loops: CDR1 SNHLY, CDR2 FYNNEI. The CDR3 is made up of 15 amino acids. Trimming left V 2 bases short and J 11 bases short, with 19 bases between.

This chain connects TRBV5-4 to TRBJ1-1, with 12 nucleotides matching TRBD1. Per the germline V gene, CDR1 is SGHNT and CDR2 is YYREEE (reference sequence). J gave up 5 bases and V 5 bases, and 7 bases lay outside the gene matches. The CDR3 is made up of 15 amino acids. The CDR3 protein is CASRGDRGRGTEAFF. CDR3 nucleotide sequence: TGTGCCAGCAGAGGGGACAGGGGGCGCGGGACTGAAGCTTTCTTT.

The CDR3 here is CASSPRAGSYNEQFF. Here the CDR3 DNA reads TGTGCCAGCAGCCCCCGAGCGGGGTCCTACAATGAGCAGTTCTTC. The chain joins TRBV9 to TRBJ2-1; 7 nucleotides match TRBD2. Trimming removed 4 bases from V and 1 base from J; junction bases left unmatched: 5. In germline, CDR1 is SGDLS, CDR2 YYNGEE. The CDR3 contains 15 residues.

This chain uses TRBV5-4 with TRBJ2-5; D ambiguous. The germline V and J ends were trimmed by 4 bases and 5 bases, with 6 bases remaining between them. CDR3 length: 11 residues. Germline-derived CDR1 and CDR2 are SGHNT and YYREEE (reference sequence). The CDR3 protein is CASSLLETQYF. DNA for the CDR3: TGTGCCAGCAGCCTGCTGGAGACCCAGTACTTC.

V gene TRBV5-8 combines with J gene TRBJ2-7; D may correspond to TRBD1 or TRBD2 (5 bases each). Germline lookup yields CDR1 SGHTS and CDR2 YDEGEE. Deletions cut 1 base from V and 2 bases from J, with 13 bases between. The CDR3 spans 15 residues. The DNA of the CDR3 is TGTGCCAGCAGCTTGTATGGGGGAATGACCTACGAGCAGTACTTC. Its translation is CASSLYGGMTYEQYF.

This clone was found once. The chain recombines TRBV18 with TRBJ1-6; the D is unclear. This CDR3 has 16 residues. V lost 3 bases and J 2 bases, leaving 11 bases between the germline ends. Germline values: CDR1 KGHSH, CDR2 LQKENI. CDR3 nucleotides: TGTGCCAGCTCACCCTCGGGAAGGCCCTATAATTCACCCCTCCACTTT. Translating gives CASSPSGRPYNSPLHF.

The genes are TRBV9 and TRBJ1-6; the D gene is possibly TRBD1 (5 bases). The CDR3 covers 14 residues. The V and J ends lost 3 bases and 9 bases respectively, with 13 bases between them. Per germline, CDR1 SGDLS and CDR2 YYNGEE. CDR3: CASSAGTPGSPLHF. CDR3 DNA: TGTGCCAGCAGCGCAGGGACGCCGGGTTCACCCCTCCACTTT.

This clone was seen more than once but under ten times. This chain uses TRBV18 with TRBJ2-7; D unresolved. Germline CDR1 KGHSH, CDR2 LQKENI. CDR3 length: 13 amino acids. Trimming stripped 2 bases from V and 3 bases from J, with 8 bases between. DNA of the CDR3: TGTGCCAGCTCACCAGGGCAGAACTACGAGCAGTACTTC. Amino acids: CASSPGQNYEQYF. The full variable domain, with the rest looked up from reference TRBV18 and TRBJ2-7, is NAGVMQNPRHLVRRRGQEARLRCSPMKGHSHVYWYRQLPEEGLKFMVYLQKENIIDESGMPKERFSAEFPKEGPSILRIQQVVRGDSAAYFCASSPGQNYEQYFGPGTRLTVT.

The chain has TRBV14 and TRBJ1-6; no clear D gene. The CDR3 has 13 amino acids. Per germline, CDR1 SGHDN and CDR2 FVKESK. V lost 5 bases to trimming and J lost 5 bases, with 7 bases between them. The CDR3, as DNA: TGTGCCAGCAGCTGGGGAAATAATTCACCCCTCCACTTT. Residues: CASSWGNNSPLHF.